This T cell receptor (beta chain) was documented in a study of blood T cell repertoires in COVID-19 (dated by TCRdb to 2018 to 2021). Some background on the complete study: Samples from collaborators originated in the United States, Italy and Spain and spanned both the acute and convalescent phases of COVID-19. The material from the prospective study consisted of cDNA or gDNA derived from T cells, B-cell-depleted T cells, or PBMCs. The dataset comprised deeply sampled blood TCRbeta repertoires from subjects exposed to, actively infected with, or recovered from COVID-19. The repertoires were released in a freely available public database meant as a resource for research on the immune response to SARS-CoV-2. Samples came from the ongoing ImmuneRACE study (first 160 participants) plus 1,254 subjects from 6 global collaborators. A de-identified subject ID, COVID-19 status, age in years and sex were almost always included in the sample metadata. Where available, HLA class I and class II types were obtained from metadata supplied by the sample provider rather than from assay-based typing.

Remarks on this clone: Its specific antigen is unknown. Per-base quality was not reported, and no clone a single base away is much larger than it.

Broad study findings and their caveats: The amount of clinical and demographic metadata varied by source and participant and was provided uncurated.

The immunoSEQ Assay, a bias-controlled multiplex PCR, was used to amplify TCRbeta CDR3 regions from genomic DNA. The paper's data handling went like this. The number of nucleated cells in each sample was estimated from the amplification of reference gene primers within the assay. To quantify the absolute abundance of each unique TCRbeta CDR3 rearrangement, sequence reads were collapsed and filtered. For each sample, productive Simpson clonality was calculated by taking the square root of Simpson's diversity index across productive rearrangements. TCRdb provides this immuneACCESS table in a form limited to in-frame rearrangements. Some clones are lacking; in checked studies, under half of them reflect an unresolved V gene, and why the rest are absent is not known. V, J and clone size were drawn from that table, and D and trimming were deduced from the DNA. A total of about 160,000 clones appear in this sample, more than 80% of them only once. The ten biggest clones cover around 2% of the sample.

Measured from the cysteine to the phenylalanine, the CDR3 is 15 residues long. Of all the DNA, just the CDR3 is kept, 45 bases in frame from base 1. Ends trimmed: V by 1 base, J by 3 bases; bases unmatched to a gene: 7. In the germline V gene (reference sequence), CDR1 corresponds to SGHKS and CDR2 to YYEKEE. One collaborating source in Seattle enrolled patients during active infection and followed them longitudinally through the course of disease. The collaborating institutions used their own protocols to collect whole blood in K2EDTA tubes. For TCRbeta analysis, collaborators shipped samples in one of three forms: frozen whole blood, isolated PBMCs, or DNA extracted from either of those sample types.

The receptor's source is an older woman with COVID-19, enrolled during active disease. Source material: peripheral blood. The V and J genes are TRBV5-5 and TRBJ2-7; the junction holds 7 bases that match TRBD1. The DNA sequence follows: TGTGCCAGCAGCTTGTTCCTTGACAGGGACTACGAGCAGTACTTC. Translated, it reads CASSLFLDRDYEQYF.